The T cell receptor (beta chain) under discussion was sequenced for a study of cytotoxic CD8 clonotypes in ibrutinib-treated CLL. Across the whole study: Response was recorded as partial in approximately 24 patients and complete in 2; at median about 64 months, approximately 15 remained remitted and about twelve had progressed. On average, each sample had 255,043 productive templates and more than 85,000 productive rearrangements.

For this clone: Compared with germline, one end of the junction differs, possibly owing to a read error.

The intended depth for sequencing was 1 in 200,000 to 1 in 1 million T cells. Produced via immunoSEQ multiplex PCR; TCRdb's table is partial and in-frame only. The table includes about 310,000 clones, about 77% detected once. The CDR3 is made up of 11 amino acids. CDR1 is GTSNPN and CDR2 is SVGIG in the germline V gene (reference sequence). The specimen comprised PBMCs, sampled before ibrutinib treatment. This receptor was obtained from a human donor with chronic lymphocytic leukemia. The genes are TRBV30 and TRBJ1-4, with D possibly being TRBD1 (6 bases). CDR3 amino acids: CAWGVSGTRVF. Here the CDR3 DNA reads TGTGCCTGGGGGGTCTCCGGGACACGGGTTTTT. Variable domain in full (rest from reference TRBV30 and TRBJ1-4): SQTIHQWPATLVQPVGSPLSLECTVEGTSNPNLYWYRQAAGRGLQLLFYSVGIGQISSEVPQNLSASRPQDRQFILSSKKLLLSDSGFYLCAWGVSGTRVFGSGTQLSVL.